The entry below gives a single T cell receptor beta chain sequence along with its context. In this sample, this clone turned up a few times. There is no known antigen for this receptor. There are no base qualities to consult, and no much larger clone falls within one base. The sample originates from a study of T cell responses to AZD1222 COVID-19 vaccine (dated by TCRdb to the early 2020s). Concerning the study at large: AZD1222 recipients given second doses at about 4 weeks or at about 12 weeks were pooled, since spike-specific TCR depth and breadth were not found to differ between the two schedules. A total of 233 trial participants underwent TCR sequencing, of whom about 200 received two doses of AZD1222 and about 26 received two doses of the MenACWY control vaccine. Trial participants were enrolled by age into 18-55, 56-69 and 70-plus year subgroups, with approximately 150, 30 and 60 TCR-sequenced participants respectively.

The CDR3 regions of human TCRbeta chains were analyzed by immunosequencing. The published analysis was carried out like this. Repertoire TCRs were matched against a reference library of SARS-CoV-2-specific TCRs generated with the MIRA antigen-specificity platform. Breadth meant the fraction of unique TCRs that were SARS-CoV-2-associated, whereas depth meant the fraction of total T cells that were SARS-CoV-2-associated. Using the MIRA data, each spike-specific TCR was assigned both to the spike region to which the TCR was reactive and to a CD4 or CD8 class. Log10-transformed breadth and depth values were compared by one-way ANOVA with Sidak's multiple comparisons tests. TCRdb's version of the immuneACCESS table is confined to in-frame rearrangements and falls short of the full clone set. An unresolved V gene accounts for under half of the shortfall where checked; the remainder is of unknown origin. Clonal size and the V and J genes are those of that table, whereas D and trimming came from the DNA. For this sample there are 130,000 or so clones; roughly 92% appear just once. The ten most abundant clones make up roughly 5.6% of the sample.

Explained via the paper, the time point label denotes: baseline before first vaccination. Samples from vaccinated people were obtained from the UK trials COV001 and COV002, which included a single-blind randomized controlled phase 2/3 trial of AZD1222 (ChAdOx1 nCoV-19) in healthy adults. For TCRbeta chain sequencing, PBMC samples were collected from trial participants at day 0 and at day 28 after the second dose. Overall study results and their limits: The 56-69-year group was small, and its depth increase did not reach significance, likely because of low power. CD4 TCRs associated with the vaccine covered the entire spike protein, and the dominant responses were in regions 160-218 and 743-854. Because no day 14 peak-response samples were available, the repertoires could be characterized only after the peak T cell response. After two AZD1222 doses, spike-specific TCR breadth and depth were significantly higher than at day 0 and than in MenACWY recipients. Reportedly, almost half of the unique spike-specific TCRs recognized epitopes lying outside the regions that are mutated in the B.1.351 and B.1.1.7 variants. Conclusions about previously exposed vaccinees were limited because only 5 or 6 AZD1222 recipients were SARS-CoV-2 seropositive at baseline. Most participants were white British and females outnumbered males, and the authors suggested that clonal diversity may have been underestimated.

V loses 4 bases of germline sequence and J loses 7 bases, and the interval between the two ends is 16 bases. The CDR3 contains 14 residues, cysteine and phenylalanine counted. Only CDR3 DNA is held: 42 bases, read in frame from base 1. The germline V gene encodes CDR1 MNHEY and CDR2 SVGAGI. The sequence derives from an adult in good health. Sequences were derived from peripheral blood, sampled on day 0 of AZD1222 vaccination. This chain is built from TRBV6-5 and TRBJ1-1; TRBD1 could be the D gene, as 5 bases match. This receptor carries the CDR3 CASSSRPLRGEAFF. The DNA is TGTGCCAGCAGTTCCCGGCCTCTGAGGGGTGAAGCTTTCTTT.